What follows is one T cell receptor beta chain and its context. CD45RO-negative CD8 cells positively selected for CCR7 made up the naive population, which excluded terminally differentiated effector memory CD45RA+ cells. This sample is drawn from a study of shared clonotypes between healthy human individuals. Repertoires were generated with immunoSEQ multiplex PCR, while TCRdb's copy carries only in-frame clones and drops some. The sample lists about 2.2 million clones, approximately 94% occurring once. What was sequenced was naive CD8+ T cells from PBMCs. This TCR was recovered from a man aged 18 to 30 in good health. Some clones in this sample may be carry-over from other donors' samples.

CDR3 bases: TGTGCCAGCAGCTTAGGGACAGGGATCTACAATGAGCAGTTCTTC. This codes for CASSLGTGIYNEQFF. The rearrangement links TRBV5-8 to TRBJ2-1; 9 bases line up with TRBD1. Germline assignment: CDR1 SGHTS and CDR2 YDEGEE. Losses at the gene ends were 2 bases for V and 3 bases for J; bases not matched to a gene: 3. The CDR3 consists of 15 residues.